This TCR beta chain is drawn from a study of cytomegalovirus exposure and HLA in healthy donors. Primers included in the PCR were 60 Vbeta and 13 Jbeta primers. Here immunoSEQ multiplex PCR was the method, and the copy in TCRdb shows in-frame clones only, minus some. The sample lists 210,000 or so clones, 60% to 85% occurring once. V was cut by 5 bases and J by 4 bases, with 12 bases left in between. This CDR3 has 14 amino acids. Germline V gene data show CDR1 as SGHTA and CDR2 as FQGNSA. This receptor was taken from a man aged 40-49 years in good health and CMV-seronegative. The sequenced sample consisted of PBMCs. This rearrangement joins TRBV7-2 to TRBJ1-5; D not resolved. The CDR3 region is CASSDVGSNQPQHF. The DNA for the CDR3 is TGTGCCAGCAGCGACGTCGGGAGTAATCAGCCCCAGCATTTT.